The 31 T cell receptor beta chains below were found in one sample sequenced in a study of T cells in Graves' hyperthyroidism and ophthalmopathy (dated by TCRdb to the late 2010s). Library creation used multiplex PCR. Sequenced using an Illumina HiSeq 2000. The TCR beta CDR3 regions were amplified from RNA transcripts. For the first round of RT-PCR on the TCR CDR3, the HTBI primer set was used together with the Qiagen OneStep RT-PCR kit. TCRdb trimmed the raw reads at Q25, called clones with MiXCR and kept productive beta chains. Entries that share a CDR3 protein sequence are merged under the most common genes and DNA. This sample has about 600,000 distinct CDR3 sequences in its table, and 16% of those were observed once. The ten largest clones represent around 3.5% of the sample. Sequencing was done on a sample of blood. These receptors originate from a woman aged 40 to 50 with Graves' ophthalmopathy.

The CDR3 nucleotides read TGCAGCGTCTCCCAGGGGGCGAGATATGGCTACACCTTC. Residues: CSVSQGARYGYTF. The V gene is TRBV29-1, the J gene TRBJ1-2, with 8 positions matching TRBD1. CDR3 size: 13 residues. With V trimmed by 6 bases and J by 5 bases, 8 bases remained unmatched. Germline lookup yields CDR1 SQVTM and CDR2 ANQGSEA.

CDR3 in DNA: TGTGCCAGCAGCTTAGTGCACAGGGGCTCACCCCTCCACTTT. Protein product: CASSLVHRGSPLHF. The J gene is TRBJ1-6, the V gene TRBV11-2; the match to TRBD1 covers 7 bases. The CDR3 consists of 14 residues. From germline, CDR1 is SGHAT and CDR2 FQNNGV. V lost 1 base and J lost 10; bases outside the gene matches: 4.

This clonotype was seen repeatedly, ten times or more. V is TRBV20-1 and J is TRBJ1-1; 9 bases match TRBD1. The germline CDR1 and CDR2 sequences are DFQATT and SNEGSKA (reference sequence). The CDR3 sequence is 19 residues long. V was pared by 1 base and J by 0 bases, with 15 bases of the junction left unmatched. The CDR3 loop is CSARVNSLDRGGVNTEAFF. In nucleotides, the CDR3 is TGCAGTGCTAGAGTTAACTCTCTGGACAGGGGAGGCGTGAACACTGAAGCTTTCTTT.

This clonotype was counted ten times or more. The chain combines TRBV3-1 with TRBJ1-4, with unresolved D. The CDR3 has 13 amino acids. Trimming took off 1 base at V and 8 bases at J, with 8 bases between the two ends. Per germline, CDR1 LGHDT and CDR2 YNNKEL (reference sequence). The CDR3 nucleotides read TGTGCCAGCAGCCAAGTGGTAGGAGAAAAACTGTTTTTT. This translates into CASSQVVGEKLFF.

At least ten counts were recorded for this clonotype. The gene calls are TRBV28 and TRBJ2-5; D gene uncertain. V lost 6 bases, J lost 4 bases, and 15 bases lay in between. The CDR3 contains 14 residues. Germline CDR1 reads MDHEN; CDR2 reads SYDVKM. CDR3 sequence: CASSLPQTSETQYF. The CDR3 bases are TGTGCCAGCAGCTTACCCCAGACCTCAGAGACCCAGTACTTC. The complete variable domain, with remaining parts taken from reference TRBV28 and TRBJ2-5, reads DVKVTQSSRYLVKRTGEKVFLECVQDMDHENMFWYRQDPGLGLRLIYFSYDVKMKEKGDIPEGYSVSREKKERFSLILESASTNQTSMYLCASSLPQTSETQYFGPGTRLLVL.

The chain couples TRBV5-1 to TRBJ1-2; D not certain. The CDR3 is 16 amino acids. Germline V gives CDR1 SGHRS, CDR2 YFSETQ. Trimming cost V 4 bases and J 4 bases, with 20 bases left between them. CDR3 coding DNA: TGCGCCAGCAGCCCAAGAGATGCGGCGCGTCGCTATGGCTACACCTTC. This codes for CASSPRDAARRYGYTF.

This clonotype came up many times. The CDR3 reads CAWGLAGAKNIQYF. The DNA of the CDR3 is TGTGCCTGGGGACTAGCGGGAGCCAAAAACATTCAGTACTTC. V is TRBV30 and J is TRBJ2-4; TRBD2 agrees at 11 bases. CDR1 is GTSNPN, CDR2 SVGIG, per germline (reference sequence). With V trimmed by 5 bases and J by 0 bases, 0 bases remained unmatched. The CDR3 totals 14 residues. The whole variable domain, filled in from reference TRBV30 and TRBJ2-4, reads SQTIHQWPATLVQPVGSPLSLECTVEGTSNPNLYWYRQAAGRGLQLLFYSVGIGQISSEVPQNLSASRPQDRQFILSSKKLLLSDSGFYLCAWGLAGAKNIQYFGAGTRLSVL.

The gene calls are TRBV20-1 and TRBJ2-3, with D unresolved. The CDR3 contains 16 residues. Germline V gives CDR1 DFQATT, CDR2 SNEGSKA (reference sequence). The V and J ends lost 3 bases and 2 bases respectively, with 18 bases between them. The CDR3 region is CSARPHGRPFTDTQYF. As DNA, the CDR3 is TGCAGTGCTAGGCCTCATGGGCGGCCGTTCACAGATACGCAGTATTTT.

The genes are TRBV20-1 and TRBJ2-3; D remains unclear. Germline loops: CDR1 DFQATT, CDR2 SNEGSKA (reference sequence). The CDR3 sequence is 14 residues long. The CDR3 bases are TGCAGCGCTCCAAATTGGCAGGGCACAGATACGCAGTATTTT. Translated, it gives CSAPNWQGTDTQYF.

This clonotype has at least ten counts. This rearrangement joins TRBV12-3 or TRBV12-4 to TRBJ1-6, with D uncertain. This CDR3 is 15 amino acids long. With 1 base removed from V and 6 bases from J, the gap between germline ends came to 10 bases. The CDR3 region is CASSLGWQANSPLHF. CDR3 in DNA: TGTGCCAGCAGTTTAGGGTGGCAGGCTAATTCACCCCTCCACTTT.

This clonotype was observed many times. The V and J genes are TRBV20-1 and TRBJ1-5; D possibly corresponds to TRBD1 (5 bases). Germline CDR1 DFQATT, CDR2 SNEGSKA (reference sequence). The CDR3 is made up of 14 amino acids. Trimming took off 0 bases at V and 7 bases at J, with 13 bases between the two ends. The CDR3 sequence is CSARDGGAWQPQHF. DNA for the CDR3: TGCAGTGCTAGAGATGGCGGGGCATGGCAGCCCCAGCATTTT.

The sample holds many counts of this clonotype. V gene TRBV2 combines with J gene TRBJ1-4; D gene uncertain. Trimming cost V 4 bases and J 7 bases, with 13 bases left between them. Germline CDR1 reads SNHLY; CDR2 reads FYNNEI. The CDR3 sequence is 14 residues long. CDR3 coding DNA: TGTGCCAGCAGTGGTGCAGTCTCGACTGAAAAACTGTTTTTT. Residues: CASSGAVSTEKLFF.

CDR3 region: CASSSPSWNTEAFF. DNA of the CDR3: TGTGCCAGCAGCTCGCCCTCCTGGAACACTGAAGCTTTCTTT. The chain employs TRBV13 and TRBJ1-1; D is unclear. V lost 4 bases to trimming and J lost 1 base, with 10 bases between them. CDR3 length equals 14 residues. The germline V gene has CDR1 PRHDT and CDR2 FYEKMQ (reference sequence).

This clonotype came up a few times. The chain uses TRBV6-1 and TRBJ1-5; D may be TRBD1 (6 bases). Germline assignment: CDR1 MNHNS and CDR2 SASEGT. The CDR3 consists of 16 residues. V was clipped by 6 bases and J by 3 bases, with 18 bases between them. The CDR3 spells CASSRGGAEINQPQHF. CDR3 DNA sequence: TGTGCCAGCAGCAGAGGGGGGGCAGAGATCAATCAGCCCCAGCATTTT.

This clonotype was seen only a few times. The V and J genes are TRBV7-2 and TRBJ1-5; 10 nucleotides align to TRBD1. The ends lost 2 bases at V and 4 bases at J; junction bases unmatched: 5. Germline CDR1 SGHTA, CDR2 FQGNSA. This CDR3 has 16 amino acids. CDR3 amino acids: CASSLRGQGWNQPQHF. The CDR3 DNA sequence: TGTGCCAGCAGCTTACGGGGACAGGGGTGGAATCAGCCCCAGCATTTT.

Points on this clonotype: A much larger clone lies one base from this, so it may be a read error. V and J are TRBV12-3 or TRBV12-4 and TRBJ2-1; unclear D gene. The CDR3 length is 14 residues. The CDR3 bases are TGTGCCAGCAGTTTAAATACTGCCTACAATGGGCAGTTCTTC. This gives the protein CASSLNTAYNGQFF.

This clonotype has only a few counts. This rearrangement joins TRBV28 to TRBJ2-7; D is uncertain. Germline loops: CDR1 MDHEN, CDR2 SYDVKM. V was pared by 7 bases and J by 2 bases, with 15 bases between. The length of the CDR3 is 14 residues. DNA for the CDR3: TGTGCCAGCAACCAGAGGACCGACGCCTACGAGCAGTACTTC. Its translation is CASNQRTDAYEQYF. The full variable domain, its missing parts supplied by reference TRBV28 and TRBJ2-7, is DVKVTQSSRYLVKRTGEKVFLECVQDMDHENMFWYRQDPGLGLRLIYFSYDVKMKEKGDIPEGYSVSREKKERFSLILESASTNQTSMYLCASNQRTDAYEQYFGPGTRLTVT.

This chain uses TRBV2 with TRBJ2-2, with TRBD2 matching 9 bases. J was trimmed by 5 bases and V by 5 bases; bases with no gene match: 9. The CDR3 runs 16 residues. Per the germline V gene, CDR1 is SNHLY and CDR2 is FYNNEI. DNA for the CDR3: TGTGCCAGCAGTATGGGGGGACTAGCAGTGACCGGGGAGCTGTTTTTT. It is translated as CASSMGGLAVTGELFF.

The rearrangement links TRBV10-3 to TRBJ2-1, with 10 nucleotides matching TRBD1. The germline gives CDR1 ENHRY, CDR2 SYGVKD. Germline trimming cut 2 bases from V and 15 bases from J; bases unmatched to any gene: 4. The CDR3 runs to 12 residues. In DNA, the CDR3 is TGTGCCATCAGTGAGGGGACAGGGGCCACGTTCTTC. Translated, it gives CAISEGTGATFF.

This clonotype was recorded a few times. V gene TRBV6-1 combines with J gene TRBJ1-2; 9 nucleotides agree with TRBD1. V lost 6 bases to trimming and J lost 0 bases; unmatched junction nucleotides: 8. Looked up from germline, CDR1 is MNHNS and CDR2 is SASEGT. The CDR3 consists of 16 residues. CDR3 residues: CASRGLRTGANYGYTF. CDR3 coding DNA: TGTGCCAGCAGGGGTCTTAGGACAGGGGCTAACTATGGCTACACCTTC.

This clonotype was seen only a few times. The gene calls are TRBV5-4 and TRBJ1-5; 8 nucleotides match TRBD1. V was clipped by 3 bases and J by 6 bases; unmatched bases: 11. There are 16 residues in the CDR3. Germline V gene data show CDR1 as SGHNT and CDR2 as YYREEE (reference sequence). CDR3: CASSCTRGLWGQPQHF. The CDR3 DNA sequence: TGTGCCAGCAGCTGCACCAGGGGGCTCTGGGGTCAGCCCCAGCATTTT.

V usage is TRBV5-1 and J usage is TRBJ2-1, with 15 bases identical to TRBD2. This CDR3 is built from 15 residues. V was pared by 4 bases and J by 11 bases, with 7 bases of the junction left unmatched. In germline, CDR1 is SGHRS, CDR2 YFSETQ. CDR3 bases: TGCGCCAGCAGCCCCGGACTAGCGGGGGGGCAGAAGCAGTTCTTC. This translates into CASSPGLAGGQKQFF.

This sequence joins TRBV5-1 and TRBJ2-5; D tentatively reads TRBD1 or TRBD2 (5 bases each). V lost 0 bases, J lost 4 bases, and 16 bases lay in between. Germline CDR1 and CDR2: SGHRS and YFSETQ. CDR3 size: 16 residues. CDR3 bases: TGCGCCAGCAGCTTGGGCGGACTCCAGGGAAGAGAGACCCAGTACTTC. Translated: CASSLGGLQGRETQYF.

This chain uses TRBV12-3 or TRBV12-4 with TRBJ1-1; possibly TRBD1 for D (6 bases). CDR3 length equals 15 residues. Deletions cut 7 bases from V and 0 bases from J, with 15 bases between. The CDR3 nucleotides are TGTGCCAGCAAGGGGGAGGGCCACTTGAACACTGAAGCTTTCTTT. It codes for CASKGEGHLNTEAFF.

The gene calls are TRBV5-6 and TRBJ2-2; tentatively, D is TRBD2 (5 bases). This CDR3 is built from 16 residues. V was cut by 4 bases and J by 5 bases, with 18 bases left in between. From germline, CDR1 is SGHDT and CDR2 YYEEEE. CDR3 sequence (DNA): TGTGCCAGCAGCCCTTCCAGCCGACTAAGGACCGGGGAGCTGTTTTTT. Encoded protein: CASSPSSRLRTGELFF.

This clonotype was detected ten times or more. The chain links TRBV12-3 or TRBV12-4 to TRBJ2-4; D uncertain. The CDR3 consists of 12 residues. The V end lost 3 bases, the J end lost 11 bases, and 11 bases lay between the germline ends. In DNA, the CDR3 is TGTGCCAGCAGTTTGGCTCCAGAGCTTCAGTACTTC. Translation: CASSLAPELQYF.

The chain recombines TRBV7-8 with TRBJ2-1; D remains ambiguous. V dropped 1 base and J dropped 9 bases, with 10 bases sitting between them. The CDR3 length is 13 residues. Germline lookup yields CDR1 SGHVS and CDR2 FQNEAQ. This chain's CDR3 is CASSLVVLSEQFF. CDR3 nucleotides: TGTGCCAGCAGCTTAGTAGTCCTCAGTGAGCAGTTCTTC.

The chain combines TRBV9 with TRBJ2-5; D possibly matches TRBD1 or TRBD2 (5 bases each). V was clipped by 4 bases and J by 5 bases, with 21 bases between them. The CDR3 extends over 16 amino acids. Germline CDR1 and CDR2: SGDLS and YYNGEE. DNA for the CDR3: TGTGCCAGCAGCCCCCCCGGGGCAGGGCTTTGGGAGACCCAGTACTTC. As protein: CASSPPGAGLWETQYF. Filled out from reference TRBV9 and TRBJ2-5, the complete variable domain reads DSGVTQTPKHLITATGQRVTLRCSPRSGDLSVYWYQQSLDQGLQFLIQYYNGEERAKGNILERFSAQQFPDLHSELNLSSLELGDSALYFCASSPPGAGLWETQYFGPGTRLLVL.

This clonotype has at least ten counts. The chain carries TRBV20-1 and TRBJ2-1; D not resolved. Looked up from germline, CDR1 is DFQATT and CDR2 is SNEGSKA (reference sequence). This CDR3 has 13 amino acids. V was clipped by 0 bases and J by 8 bases, with 11 bases between them. The CDR3 sequence is CSARDPVGYEQFF. The DNA for the CDR3 is TGCAGTGCTAGAGACCCGGTAGGCTATGAGCAGTTCTTC.

This clonotype was detected many times. The chain combines TRBV18 with TRBJ2-2; D uncertain. Germline V lookup: CDR1 KGHSH, CDR2 LQKENI. The germline V and J ends were trimmed by 2 bases and 6 bases, with 10 bases remaining between them. The CDR3 sequence is 14 residues long. CDR3 amino acids: CASSPIPTSGELFF. The CDR3 bases are TGTGCCAGCTCACCAATCCCGACCTCCGGGGAGCTGTTTTTT.

The V and J genes are TRBV5-1 and TRBJ2-7; D gene unclear. From germline, CDR1 is SGHRS and CDR2 YFSETQ. This CDR3 region has 13 residues. Trimming removed 8 bases from V and 3 bases from J, with 15 bases in between. The CDR3 DNA sequence: TGCGCCAGACGTCCAAGGCATTTCTACGAGCAGTACTTC. It specifies CARRPRHFYEQYF.